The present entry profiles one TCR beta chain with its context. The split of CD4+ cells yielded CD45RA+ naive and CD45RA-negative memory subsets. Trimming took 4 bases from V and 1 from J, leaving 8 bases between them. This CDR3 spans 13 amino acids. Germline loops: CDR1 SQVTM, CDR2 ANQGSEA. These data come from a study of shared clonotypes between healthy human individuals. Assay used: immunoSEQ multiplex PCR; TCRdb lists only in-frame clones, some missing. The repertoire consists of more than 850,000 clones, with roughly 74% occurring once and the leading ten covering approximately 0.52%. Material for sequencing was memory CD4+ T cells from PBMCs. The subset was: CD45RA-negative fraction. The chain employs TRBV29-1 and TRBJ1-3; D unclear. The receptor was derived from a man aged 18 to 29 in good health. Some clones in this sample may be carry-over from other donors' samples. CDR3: CSVAGGSGNTIYF. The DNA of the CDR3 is TGCAGCGTTGCGGGAGGGTCTGGAAACACCATATATTTT.